This TCR beta chain was retrieved from a study of cytomegalovirus exposure and HLA in healthy donors. The PCR contained 60 Vbeta and 13 Jbeta primers. Assay: immunoSEQ multiplex PCR; the TCRdb copy retains only in-frame clones and omits some. The specimen's table records 190,000 or so clones. Trimming stripped 6 bases from V and 5 bases from J, with 14 bases between. This CDR3 comprises 13 residues. Per germline, CDR1 MNHEY and CDR2 SVGAGI. The origin of this receptor is a boy aged 5-17 years in good health and CMV-seronegative. This chain uses TRBV6-5 with TRBJ2-7, with D possibly being TRBD2 (5 bases). Specimen: PBMCs. CDR3 region: CASSGIPGDEQYF. The CDR3 nucleotides read TGTGCCAGCAGCGGGATTCCTGGGGACGAGCAGTACTTC.